What follows are 27 T cell receptor beta chains derived from one specimen sequenced in a study of response to subunit inactivated influenza vaccine. Via MiXCR, TCRdb re-called the RT-PCR reads, giving one row per CDR3 protein. In the table there are 860,000 or so distinct CDR3 sequences, approximately 21% of which are singletons. Source: PBMCs from blood, taken around 5 days after vaccination. These receptors were obtained from a man in his fifties who received an inactivated influenza vaccine.

The chain has TRBV3-1 and TRBJ2-5; 12 nucleotides agree with TRBD2. V shed 4 bases, J shed 4 bases, and the junction held 7 bases outside the gene matches. This CDR3 contains 16 residues. CDR1 LGHDT and CDR2 YNNKEL come from the germline V gene (reference sequence). In nucleotides, the CDR3 is TGTGCCAGCAGCCGGACTAGCGGGGCATCGGTAGAGACCCAGTACTTC. Translated, it gives CASSRTSGASVETQYF.

As concerns this clonotype: A read error may explain this, as a much larger clone is one base away. The CDR3 DNA is TGCGCCAGCAGTTACTTCGGGACTAGTGCAGAGACCCAGTACTTC. Protein product: CASSYFGTSAETQYF. The chain carries TRBV5-1 and TRBJ2-5, with 8 bases fitting TRBD2. From germline, CDR1 is SGHRS and CDR2 YFSETQ. The V segment lost 5 bases and the J segment 4 bases; nucleotides outside the gene matches: 10. CDR3 length equals 15 residues.

The chain uses TRBV5-1 and TRBJ2-3, with 11 positions matching TRBD2. Germline V lookup: CDR1 SGHRS, CDR2 YFSETQ. The CDR3 covers 16 residues. V gave up 4 bases and J gave up 2 bases; unmatched junction bases: 6. The CDR3 DNA reads as TGCGCCAGCAGCCGTGGGACTAGCGGTTCCACAGATACGCAGTATTTT. This sequence encodes CASSRGTSGSTDTQYF.

Notes on this clonotype: A junction boundary mismatches the germline segment, possibly from a read error. The chain carries TRBV28 and TRBJ2-5, with TRBD1 identical over 8 bases. CDR3 length: 12 residues. The V gene's germline CDR1 is MDHEN and CDR2 SYDVKM. The CDR3 DNA sequence: TGTGCCGGCAGGGGGCAGGAAGAGACCCAGTACTTC. Amino acid sequence: CAGRGQEETQYF.

The J gene is TRBJ2-2, the V gene TRBV5-8; tentatively, D is TRBD2 (5 bases). The ends were cut back, 0 bases at V and 6 bases at J, with 9 bases in the middle. The CDR3 is 14 amino acids. Germline loops: CDR1 SGHTS, CDR2 YDEGEE. The CDR3 loop is CASSLAPRAGELFF. Written as DNA, the CDR3 is TGTGCCAGCAGCTTGGCCCCGAGGGCCGGGGAGCTGTTTTTT.

The chain has TRBV15 and TRBJ2-1; 10 bases fit TRBD2. This CDR3 spans 13 amino acids. Unmatched junction bases numbered 8, after V lost 8 bases and J lost 10 bases. Germline-derived CDR1 and CDR2 are LNHNV and YYDKDF (reference sequence). This chain's CDR3 is CATRSGGAGEQFF. Written as DNA, the CDR3 is TGTGCCACCCGAAGCGGGGGGGCCGGGGAGCAGTTCTTC.

The genes are TRBV24-1 and TRBJ2-5; D not certain. V gave up 0 bases and J gave up 5 bases, with 3 bases separating them. CDR3 size: 12 residues. Germline CDR1 and CDR2: KGHDR and SFDVKD. CDR3 DNA sequence: TGTGCCACCAGTGATTTGTCGGAGACCCAGTACTTC. Translation: CATSDLSETQYF.

This clonotype was seen a handful of times. This rearrangement joins TRBV20-1 to TRBJ2-2, with TRBD2 identical over 12 bases. Germline loops: CDR1 DFQATT, CDR2 SNEGSKA (reference sequence). After removal of 1 base from V and 6 bases from J, the junction contained 6 bases not matched to a gene. This CDR3 region has 16 residues. This chain's CDR3 is CSARGSTSGSPGELFF. CDR3 bases: TGCAGTGCTAGAGGTTCGACTAGCGGGAGTCCCGGGGAGCTGTTTTTT.

This clonotype appeared many times. The chain carries TRBV4-2 and TRBJ1-1; D remains unclear. CDR1 and CDR2 from the germline V gene are LGHNA and YNFKEQ. V was shortened by 1 base and J by 1 base, with 10 bases between the two germline ends. The length of the CDR3 is 15 residues. The CDR3 here is CASSQGLKTNTEAFF. CDR3 nucleotides: TGTGCCAGCAGCCAAGGGCTAAAAACGAACACTGAAGCTTTCTTT.

The chain's CDR3 is CASSRLAGVNYNEQFF. DNA of the CDR3: TGTGCCAGCAGCCGACTAGCGGGAGTGAACTACAATGAGCAGTTCTTC. The chain combines TRBV5-6 with TRBJ2-1; 12 nucleotides line up with TRBD2. V lost 4 bases and J lost 3; bases outside the gene matches: 5. Germline CDR1 and CDR2: SGHDT and YYEEEE. This CDR3 is built from 16 residues.

The rearrangement joins TRBV29-1 to TRBJ1-1; no definite D call. Trimming took 7 bases from V and 2 from J, leaving 14 bases between them. The CDR3 is 13 residues long. Germline V CDR1 and CDR2: SQVTM, ANQGSEA. CDR3 residues: CSASWKGNTEAFF. Written as DNA, the CDR3 is TGCAGCGCCTCCTGGAAGGGTAACACTGAAGCTTTCTTT.

The J gene is TRBJ1-3, the V gene TRBV12-3 or TRBV12-4; D unresolved. With 3 bases removed from V and 6 bases from J, the gap between germline ends came to 3 bases. The CDR3 contains 11 residues. CDR3: CASSFLNTIYF. The CDR3 DNA follows: TGTGCCAGCAGTTTTTTAAACACCATATATTTT.

This clonotype was picked up a small number of times. The chain recombines TRBV20-1 with TRBJ2-1; TRBD2 matches 10 bases. Germline values: CDR1 DFQATT, CDR2 SNEGSKA (reference sequence). The CDR3 runs 19 residues. The V and J ends lost 0 bases and 0 bases, in that order; junction bases with no gene match: 11. CDR3 residues: CSARDLGGLATSSYNEQFF. The CDR3 DNA reads as TGCAGTGCTAGAGATCTAGGGGGACTAGCGACGAGCTCCTACAATGAGCAGTTCTTC.

The chain is built from TRBV28 and TRBJ2-5; no clear D. This CDR3 has 14 residues. Deletions cut 6 bases from V and 2 bases from J, with 13 bases between. Germline V gene sequence: CDR1 MDHEN, CDR2 SYDVKM. CDR3: CASSHHLGQETQYF. The CDR3 nucleotides read TGTGCCAGCAGCCACCACCTGGGGCAAGAGACCCAGTACTTC.

This clonotype appeared a few times. The chain joins TRBV7-3 to TRBJ2-2; D uncertain. Germline lookup yields CDR1 SGHTA and CDR2 FQGTGA. The CDR3 spans 12 residues. V dropped 4 bases and J dropped 7 bases, with 7 bases sitting between them. As DNA, the CDR3 is TGTGCCAGCAGCTCCTACAACGGGGAGCTGTTTTTT. Translated: CASSSYNGELFF.

This clonotype was recorded a few times. This chain uses TRBV10-3 with TRBJ2-5; no clear D gene. There are 13 residues in the CDR3. Looked up from germline, CDR1 is ENHRY and CDR2 is SYGVKD. Trimming cost V 2 bases and J 5 bases, with 9 bases left between them. This chain's CDR3 is CAISELSRETQYF. DNA of the CDR3: TGTGCCATCAGTGAGCTTTCCCGTGAGACCCAGTACTTC.

The CDR3 loop reads CASSGLAGGDTQYF. CDR3 nucleotide sequence: TGTGCCAGCTCCGGACTAGCGGGTGGAGATACGCAGTATTTT. The chain couples TRBV18 to TRBJ2-3; 11 nucleotides align to TRBD2. Germline CDR1 and CDR2: KGHSH and LQKENI. The V segment lost 6 bases and the J segment 5 bases; nucleotides outside the gene matches: 4. CDR3 length: 14 amino acids.

This clonotype came up a few times. The V and J genes are TRBV20-1 and TRBJ2-7; 10 bases are a match to TRBD1. This CDR3 region has 13 residues. The germline gives CDR1 DFQATT, CDR2 SNEGSKA (reference sequence). Trimming at V came to 6 bases and at J to 4 bases, leaving 6 bases not matched to a gene. The CDR3: CSAPGQGIYEQYF. CDR3 nucleotide sequence: TGCAGTGCCCCGGGACAGGGGATATACGAGCAGTACTTC.

The chain links TRBV7-6 to TRBJ2-1; the D gene is possibly TRBD2 (5 bases). This CDR3 is built from 13 residues. Per germline, CDR1 SGHVS and CDR2 FNYEAQ. V was clipped by 3 bases and J by 3 bases, with 6 bases between them. The DNA of the CDR3 is TGTGCCAGCAGCTTTCGGGACTACAATGAGCAGTTCTTC. It yields the protein CASSFRDYNEQFF. Full variable domain (remainder filled in from reference TRBV7-6 and TRBJ2-1): GAGVSQSPRYKVTKRGQDVALRCDPISGHVSLYWYRQALGQGPEFLTYFNYEAQQDKSGLPNDRFSAERPEGSISTLTIQRTEQRDSAMYRCASSFRDYNEQFFGPGTRLTVL.

The CDR3 region is CASGPGHYNEQFF. The CDR3 DNA follows: TGTGCCAGCGGCCCCGGGCACTACAATGAGCAGTTCTTC. V usage is TRBV4-2 and J usage is TRBJ2-1; D is unclear. This CDR3 comprises 13 residues. The V end was cut by 8 bases, the J end by 3 bases, with 11 bases between. Germline V gene sequence: CDR1 LGHNA, CDR2 YNFKEQ.

This clonotype occurred many times. This chain uses TRBV4-3 with TRBJ2-5; D is uncertain. This CDR3 spans 15 amino acids. Germline CDR1 reads LGHNA; CDR2 reads YSLEER. V was clipped by 1 base and J by 2 bases, with 11 bases between them. The CDR3 bases are TGCGCCAGCAGCCAAGTTTCAGGTATACAAGAGACCCAGTACTTC. Amino acids: CASSQVSGIQETQYF.

This clonotype was counted between two and nine times. The chain links TRBV7-9 to TRBJ2-5; maybe TRBD2 (6 bases). Looked up from germline, CDR1 is SEHNR and CDR2 is FQNEAQ (reference sequence). V lost 3 bases and J lost 2, with 13 bases in between. This CDR3 is built from 15 residues. This CDR3 reads CASSFRLEVQETQYF. In DNA form, the CDR3 reads TGTGCCAGCAGCTTTAGACTAGAGGTACAAGAGACCCAGTACTTC. The entire variable domain, with the rest obtained from reference TRBV7-9 and TRBJ2-5, is as follows: DTGVSQNPRHKITKRGQNVTFRCDPISEHNRLYWYRQTLGQGPEFLTYFQNEAQLEKSRLLSDRFSAERPKGSFSTLEIQRTEQGDSAMYLCASSFRLEVQETQYFGPGTRLLVL.

Only a few counts were recorded for this clonotype. The V gene is TRBV7-2, the J gene TRBJ2-5, with D tentatively TRBD1 or TRBD2 (5 bases each). This CDR3 is built from 13 residues. Germline CDR1 and CDR2: SGHTA and FQGNSA. The germline V and J ends were trimmed by 4 bases and 9 bases, with 15 bases remaining between them. Here the CDR3 DNA reads TGTGCCAGCAGCTCAAGGGACCAGTCTGCCCAGTACTTC. This gives the protein CASSSRDQSAQYF.

This clonotype was found a few times. The V and J genes are TRBV6-4 and TRBJ1-5; D is ambiguous. CDR3 length: 14 residues. Germline CDR1 reads MRHNA; CDR2 reads SNTAGT. The ends were cut back, 2 bases at V and 4 bases at J, with 9 bases in the middle. The CDR3 DNA sequence: TGTGCCAGCAGTGACGTACATGGGAATCAGCCCCAGCATTTT. Its protein product is CASSDVHGNQPQHF.

This clonotype was observed a handful of times. This sequence joins TRBV20-1 and TRBJ2-5; D might be TRBD1 (6 bases). The CDR3 length is 13 residues. V was shortened by 4 bases and J by 4 bases, with 13 bases between the two germline ends. Germline V CDR1 and CDR2: DFQATT, SNEGSKA (reference sequence). CDR3 coding DNA: TGCAGTGCTACGGGTGGACAGACAGAGACCCAGTACTTC. Translation: CSATGGQTETQYF.

This clonotype was seen a few times. The chain is built from TRBV20-1 and TRBJ2-1, with 11 bases that match TRBD2. The V gene end was trimmed by 4 bases and the J gene end by 8 bases; junction bases not matched to a gene: 10. The CDR3 is made up of 15 amino acids. Germline V CDR1 and CDR2: DFQATT, SNEGSKA (reference sequence). CDR3 DNA: TGCAGTGCTACTAGCGGGGGGACCCTGGGGGATGAGCAGTTCTTC. Its protein product is CSATSGGTLGDEQFF.

This clonotype occurred many times. This sequence joins TRBV7-2 and TRBJ2-7; TRBD2 matches 8 bases. The germline V gene has CDR1 SGHTA and CDR2 FQGNSA. The CDR3 covers 14 residues. After removal of 3 bases from V and 2 bases from J, the junction contained 3 bases not matched to a gene. The CDR3 DNA reads as TGTGCCAGCAGCTTGGGAGCGGGAGCCTACGAGCAGTACTTC. This encodes CASSLGAGAYEQYF.